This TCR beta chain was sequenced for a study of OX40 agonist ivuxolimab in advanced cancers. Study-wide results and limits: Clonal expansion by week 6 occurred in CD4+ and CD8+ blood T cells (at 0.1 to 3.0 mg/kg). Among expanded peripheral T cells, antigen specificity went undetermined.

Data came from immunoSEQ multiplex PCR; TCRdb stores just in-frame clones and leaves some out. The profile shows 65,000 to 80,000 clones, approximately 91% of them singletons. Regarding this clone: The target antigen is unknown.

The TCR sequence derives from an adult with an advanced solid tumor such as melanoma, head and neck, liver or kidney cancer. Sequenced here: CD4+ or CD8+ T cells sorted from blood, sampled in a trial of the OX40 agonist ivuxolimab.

The CDR3 nucleotides read TGTGCCAGCAGCCCTGCGGGGACGCTTCGACATACGCAGTATTTT. Its protein product is CASSPAGTLRHTQYF. The chain links TRBV6-5 to TRBJ2-3, with D perhaps matching TRBD2 (6 bases). Trimming pared 6 bases from V and 7 bases from J, leaving 20 bases between. Germline lookup yields CDR1 MNHEY and CDR2 SVGAGI. This CDR3 has 15 residues.